The 13 T cell receptor beta chains below were found in one sample sequenced in a study of vaccination and CD4 T cells after COVID-19. Cultured CD4+ T-cell DNA underwent Oncomine TCR Beta short-read sequencing. TCRdb called the PCR reads again in MiXCR, with one record for every CDR3 protein. The sample has roughly 9,900 distinct CDR3 sequences; about 47% are singletons. Treatment: approximately 11-day PBMC culture with coronavirus spike peptide pools or control peptides (ViraFEST assay). The antigens these receptors bind are not known. The sample taken for sequencing was CD4+ T cells from blood, cultured in vitro. Every receptor here comes from a human donor who had recovered from COVID-19.

The chain combines TRBV7-8 with TRBJ2-6; D not resolved. Deletions cut 2 bases from V and 0 bases from J, with 17 bases between. CDR1 is SGHVS, CDR2 FQNEAQ, per germline. The CDR3 totals 19 residues. CDR3 bases: TGTGCCAGCAGCTTAATGAGTACGGTCCATAGCTCTGGGGCCAACGTCCTGACTTTC. Encoded protein: CASSLMSTVHSSGANVLTF.

This clonotype was seen a handful of times. The chain has TRBV7-9 and TRBJ1-6; possible D gene TRBD1, 5 bases. This CDR3 region has 14 residues. The germline gives CDR1 SEHNR, CDR2 FQNEAQ (reference sequence). Trimming removed 0 bases from V and 7 bases from J, with 7 bases in between. DNA for the CDR3: TGTGCCAGCAGCTTAGCGGCAGGGAATTCACCCCTCCACTTT. Translated: CASSLAAGNSPLHF.

The chain is built from TRBV2 and TRBJ2-2, with D perhaps assigned TRBD1 or TRBD2 (6 bases each). The CDR3 covers 16 residues. V lost 4 bases to trimming and J lost 5 bases, with 17 bases between them. Germline CDR1 and CDR2: SNHLY and FYNNEI. The chain's CDR3 is CASSGGTGRSTGELFF. DNA for the CDR3: TGTGCCAGCAGTGGGGGAACAGGGAGGTCGACCGGGGAGCTGTTTTTT.

This chain uses TRBV7-8 with TRBJ2-2; maybe TRBD2 (6 bases). CDR3 length: 15 amino acids. V was shortened by 1 base and J by 4 bases, with 10 bases between the two germline ends. Germline CDR1 and CDR2: SGHVS and FQNEAQ. The CDR3 DNA follows: TGTGCCAGCAGCTTAGGGGGAGGTGGCACCGGGGAGCTGTTTTTT. Translated, it gives CASSLGGGGTGELFF.

This rearrangement joins TRBV12-3 or TRBV12-4 to TRBJ2-1; the D call may be TRBD1 or TRBD2 (5 bases each). The V gene lost 5 bases and the J gene lost 0 bases, with 11 bases spanning the gap. CDR3 length: 15 amino acids. CDR3 in amino acids: CASSRGRLSYNEQFF. CDR3 in DNA: TGTGCCAGCAGTAGGGGACGCCTCTCCTACAATGAGCAGTTCTTC.

The V call is TRBV6-2 or TRBV6-3, the J call TRBJ1-3; TRBD1 matches 8 bases. V trimming: 5 bases; J trimming: 0 bases; junction bases outside the gene matches: 9. This CDR3 region has 17 residues. Germline CDR1 and CDR2: MNHEY and SVGEGT. Here the CDR3 DNA reads TGTGCCAGCAGTCGAATCGACAGGGGATCCTCTGGAAACACCATATATTTT. This gives the protein CASSRIDRGSSGNTIYF.

This chain links TRBV12-3 or TRBV12-4 with TRBJ1-1; D is undetermined. Trimming took 8 bases from V and 1 from J, leaving 11 bases between them. There are 13 residues in the CDR3. CDR3 region: CASAPAGNTEAFF. DNA of the CDR3: TGTGCCAGCGCACCCGCTGGGAACACTGAAGCTTTCTTT.

This clonotype was observed a few times. The rearrangement joins TRBV30 to TRBJ1-2; D is possibly TRBD1 (6 bases). CDR1 and CDR2 (germline): GTSNPN, SVGIG (reference sequence). V dropped 2 bases and J dropped 6 bases, with 10 bases sitting between them. The CDR3 length is 12 residues. The CDR3 spells CAWSPGGDGYTF. CDR3 sequence (DNA): TGTGCCTGGAGTCCGGGGGGCGATGGCTACACCTTC. Full variable domain (outside the CDR3, taken from reference TRBV30 and TRBJ1-2): SQTIHQWPATLVQPVGSPLSLECTVEGTSNPNLYWYRQAAGRGLQLLFYSVGIGQISSEVPQNLSASRPQDRQFILSSKKLLLSDSGFYLCAWSPGGDGYTFGSGTRLTVV.

The chain joins TRBV27 to TRBJ1-2; 9 bases are a match to TRBD1. In germline, CDR1 is MNHEY, CDR2 SMNVEV (reference sequence). The CDR3 runs to 17 residues. With V trimmed by 6 bases and J by 1 base, 12 bases remained unmatched. The CDR3 nucleotides are TGTGCCAGCAGGTTTAGTTCCGGGGGACAGGGTAACTATGGCTACACCTTC. This translates into CASRFSSGGQGNYGYTF.

This chain uses TRBV19 with TRBJ1-5; D is unclear. There are 15 residues in the CDR3. The germline V and J ends were trimmed by 0 bases and 6 bases, with 12 bases remaining between them. Germline CDR1 and CDR2: LNHDA and SQIVND (reference sequence). The CDR3 is CASSIDRAGGQPQHF. Here the CDR3 DNA reads TGTGCCAGTAGTATAGATCGGGCGGGCGGTCAGCCCCAGCATTTT.

This clonotype appeared a few times. V and J are TRBV7-2 and TRBJ1-1, with 7 nucleotides matching TRBD1. After removal of 3 bases from V and 1 base from J, the junction contained 11 bases not matched to a gene. Germline lookup yields CDR1 SGHTA and CDR2 FQGNSA. This CDR3 has 17 residues. The CDR3 loop reads CASSFWETGTANTEAFF. The DNA of the CDR3 is TGTGCCAGCAGCTTTTGGGAGACCGGGACAGCGAACACTGAAGCTTTCTTT.

The chain carries TRBV18 and TRBJ2-7; D unresolved. Trimming left V 8 bases short and J 3 bases short, with 17 bases between. The germline CDR1 and CDR2 sequences are KGHSH and LQKENI. There are 14 residues in the CDR3. The CDR3 DNA reads TGTGCCAGCCGACCAGATTTTGTAAACTACGAGCAGTACTTC. Protein product: CASRPDFVNYEQYF.

Only one count was recorded for this clonotype. The chain uses TRBV5-6 and TRBJ1-1; D perhaps matches TRBD1 (6 bases). Germline V gives CDR1 SGHDT, CDR2 YYEEEE. The CDR3 extends over 15 amino acids. V was shortened by 0 bases and J by 1 base, with 10 bases between the two germline ends. The CDR3, as DNA: TGTGCCAGCAGCTTGGTAGGGGGGCCGAACACTGAAGCTTTCTTT. This gives the protein CASSLVGGPNTEAFF. Looking up the rest from reference TRBV5-6 and TRBJ1-1 gives the full variable domain: DAGVTQSPTHLIKTRGQQVTLRCSPKSGHDTVSWYQQALGQGPQFIFQYYEEEERQRGNFPDRFSGHQFPNYSSELNVNALLLGDSALYLCASSLVGGPNTEAFFGQGTRLTVV.